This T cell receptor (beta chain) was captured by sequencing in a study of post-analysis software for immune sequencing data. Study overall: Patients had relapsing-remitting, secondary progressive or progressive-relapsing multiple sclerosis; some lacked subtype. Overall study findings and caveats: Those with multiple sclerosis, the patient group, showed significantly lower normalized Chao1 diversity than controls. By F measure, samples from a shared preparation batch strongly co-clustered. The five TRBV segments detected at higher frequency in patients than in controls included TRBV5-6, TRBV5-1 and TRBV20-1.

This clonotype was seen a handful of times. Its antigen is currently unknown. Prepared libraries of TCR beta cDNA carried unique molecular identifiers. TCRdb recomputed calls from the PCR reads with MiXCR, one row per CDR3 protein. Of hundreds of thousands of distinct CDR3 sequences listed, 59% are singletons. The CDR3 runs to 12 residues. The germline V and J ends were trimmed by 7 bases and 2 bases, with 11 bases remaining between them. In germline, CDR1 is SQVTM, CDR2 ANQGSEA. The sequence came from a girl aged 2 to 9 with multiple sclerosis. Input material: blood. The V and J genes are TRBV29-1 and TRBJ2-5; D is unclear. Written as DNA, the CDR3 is TGCAGCGGTGCGGTGGTTCAAGAGACCCAGTACTTC. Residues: CSGAVVQETQYF.